This T cell receptor beta chain was recovered during a study of metastatic and nonmetastatic thyroid tumors. Across the whole study: Peripheral blood and tumor or nodule samples from malignant and benign thyroid patients were compared.

Thyroid surgery was preceded by no treatment in any patient. Original data processing: A papillary thyroid cancer distant-metastasis classifier was built from CDR3 differences across clinicopathological groups. With MiXCR, TCRdb reprocessed the PCR reads. For this entry, the V and J calls and clone size follow TCRdb and not the study's own pipeline. In the table there are under 35,000 clones, about 32% of which are singletons. This clone was detected many times. Sequencing was performed on blood. This TCR derives from a female donor with papillary thyroid cancer or a benign thyroid nodule (not recorded which). Some clones in this sample may be carry-over from other donors' samples.

CDR3 nucleotides: TGTGCCAGCAGTTACAACAGGGAGTCCTACAATGAGCAGTTCTTC. Its protein product is CASSYNRESYNEQFF. The chain joins TRBV6-5 to TRBJ2-1, with D perhaps TRBD1 (6 bases). Trimming removed 2 bases at V and 1 base at J, with 9 bases between. This CDR3 comprises 15 residues. The germline V gene has CDR1 MNHEY and CDR2 SVGAGI.